The subject of this entry is one T cell receptor beta chain. What it binds is unknown. These data belong to a study of T cell responses to AZD1222 COVID-19 vaccine. V was cut by 2 bases and J by 0 bases, with 12 bases left in between. Per the germline V gene, CDR1 is SGDLS and CDR2 is YYNGEE. The CDR3 sequence is 17 residues long. Clones were read by immunoSEQ multiplex PCR, and TCRdb kept only the in-frame ones, dropping some. Among fewer than 120,000 clones, roughly 85% were seen once, and the ten largest hold 3.2%. Study-wide results and caveats: Targeting of unmutated variant regions was reportedly seen in nearly half of spike-specific TCRs. Spike-spanning, vaccine-associated CD4 TCRs were dominant at 160-218 and 743-854. Rises in breadth and depth of Spike-specific TCRs came after two AZD1222 doses.

This TCR was sampled from an adult in good health. The specimen comprised peripheral blood, sampled on day 0 of AZD1222 vaccination. This chain connects TRBV9 to TRBJ1-6, with TRBD1 as a possible D gene (5 bases). Here the CDR3 DNA reads TGTGCCAGCAGCGTGGGACTTGCGAGCTCCTATAATTCACCCCTCCACTTT. It is translated as CASSVGLASSYNSPLHF. The full variable domain, rest sourced from reference TRBV9 and TRBJ1-6, is DSGVTQTPKHLITATGQRVTLRCSPRSGDLSVYWYQQSLDQGLQFLIQYYNGEERAKGNILERFSAQQFPDLHSELNLSSLELGDSALYFCASSVGLASSYNSPLHFGNGTRLTVT.